Here is one T cell receptor beta chain with its context. Clones were sequenced by immunoSEQ multiplex PCR, and TCRdb holds only the in-frame ones, with some missing. The table lists 100,000 to 150,000 clones, about 88% of them singletons. The data were taken from a study of cytomegalovirus exposure and HLA in healthy donors. Germline V gives CDR1 SEHNR, CDR2 FQNEAQ (reference sequence). There are 13 residues in the CDR3. J was trimmed by 7 bases and V by 4 bases; bases with no gene match: 3. Sequenced material: PBMCs. This rearrangement joins TRBV7-9 to TRBJ1-1, with 10 bases fitting TRBD1. This clonotype was sampled from a woman aged 18-29 years in good health and CMV-seronegative. CDR3 region: CASSSGQGLEAFF. Written as DNA, the CDR3 is TGTGCCAGCAGCTCGGGACAGGGGCTTGAAGCTTTCTTT.